The rows below give T cell receptor beta chains drawn from one sample of a study of blood T cell repertoires in COVID-19. Assay used: immunoSEQ multiplex PCR; TCRdb lists only in-frame clones, some missing. Of 80,000 to 100,000 clones listed, 80% to 90% are singletons. The specimen sequenced was peripheral blood. Receptors were obtained from a human donor with COVID-19, enrolled during active disease. The donor label of this sample is uncertain. Both conserved end residues are part of each CDR3. D genes are given only for firm matches. The size entry is marked missing in some rows and otherwise reads once, few, many or a size class.

abundance: .; d_gene: .; j_gene: TRBJ1-3; v_gene: TRBV11-2; CDR3aa: CASSQDSSGNTIYF; CDR3nt: TGTGCCAGCAGCCAGGACAGCTCTGGAAACACCATATATTTT
abundance: few; d_gene: .; j_gene: TRBJ1-6; v_gene: TRBV2; CDR3aa: CASSEARVNSPLHF; CDR3nt: TGTGCCAGCAGTGAAGCACGGGTAAATTCACCCCTCCACTTT
abundance: .; d_gene: .; j_gene: TRBJ1-5; v_gene: TRBV28; CDR3aa: CASSSLSQGGGNQPQHF; CDR3nt: TGTGCCAGCAGTTCCCTCTCACAGGGCGGCGGCAATCAGCCCCAGCATTTT
abundance: .; d_gene: TRBD1; j_gene: TRBJ2-1; v_gene: TRBV10-3; CDR3aa: CAIRETGGEQFF; CDR3nt: TGTGCCATTAGAGAAACAGGGGGCGAGCAGTTCTTC
abundance: .; d_gene: .; j_gene: TRBJ1-4; v_gene: TRBV4-2; CDR3aa: CASRPGTLNEKLFF; CDR3nt: TGTGCCAGCAGGCCCGGGACTTTAAATGAAAAACTGTTTTTT
abundance: .; d_gene: TRBD1; j_gene: TRBJ1-6; v_gene: TRBV6-5; CDR3aa: CASSSDRVYNSPLHF; CDR3nt: TGTGCCAGCAGTTCGGACAGGGTCTATAATTCACCCCTCCACTTT
abundance: .; d_gene: TRBD1; j_gene: TRBJ2-2; v_gene: TRBV6-1; CDR3aa: CASSDGTANTGELFF; CDR3nt: TGTGCCAGCAGTGATGGGACAGCAAACACCGGGGAGCTGTTTTTT
abundance: .; d_gene: TRBD2; j_gene: TRBJ2-1; v_gene: TRBV7-6; CDR3aa: CGSGRPDEQFF; CDR3nt: TGTGGCAGCGGGAGACCCGATGAGCAGTTCTTC
abundance: .; d_gene: TRBD1; j_gene: TRBJ1-2; v_gene: TRBV12-3/TRBV12-4; CDR3aa: CASSFQGVYGYTF; CDR3nt: TGTGCCAGCAGTTTCCAGGGGGTGTATGGCTACACCTTC
abundance: once; d_gene: .; j_gene: TRBJ2-7; v_gene: TRBV6-5; CDR3aa: CASSYSPPGEQYF; CDR3nt: TGTGCCAGCAGTTACTCCCCCCCGGGTGAGCAGTACTTC
abundance: .; d_gene: TRBD2; j_gene: TRBJ2-7; v_gene: TRBV19; CDR3aa: CASSHPRGGTYEQYF; CDR3nt: TGTGCCAGTAGTCACCCCCGCGGGGGGACCTACGAGCAGTACTTC
abundance: .; d_gene: .; j_gene: TRBJ2-4; v_gene: TRBV27; CDR3aa: CASSLFGHELAKNIQYF; CDR3nt: TGTGCCAGCAGTTTATTTGGACACGAGCTAGCCAAAAACATTCAGTACTTC
abundance: .; d_gene: .; j_gene: TRBJ1-4; v_gene: TRBV6-1; CDR3aa: CASSEKRGLNEKLFF; CDR3nt: TGTGCCAGCAGTGAAAAAAGAGGACTCAATGAAAAACTGTTTTTT
abundance: .; d_gene: .; j_gene: TRBJ1-1; v_gene: TRBV7-9; CDR3aa: CASSARSGHTEAFF; CDR3nt: TGTGCCAGCAGCGCCCGATCAGGGCACACTGAAGCTTTCTTT
abundance: once; d_gene: TRBD2; j_gene: TRBJ2-1; v_gene: TRBV7-3; CDR3aa: CASSPVTSGGYNEQFF; CDR3nt: TGTGCCAGCAGCCCAGTGACTAGCGGGGGGTACAATGAGCAGTTCTTC
abundance: .; d_gene: .; j_gene: TRBJ1-1; v_gene: TRBV29-1; CDR3aa: CSVAPFTVNTEAFF; CDR3nt: TGCAGCGTAGCCCCCTTTACAGTGAACACTGAAGCTTTCTTT
abundance: .; d_gene: .; j_gene: TRBJ2-5; v_gene: TRBV9; CDR3aa: CASSPPTAAKETQYF; CDR3nt: TGTGCCAGCAGCCCCCCGACGGCGGCAAAAGAGACCCAGTACTTC
abundance: .; d_gene: TRBD1; j_gene: TRBJ1-2; v_gene: TRBV2; CDR3aa: CASSAPRDRGPYGYTF; CDR3nt: TGTGCCAGCAGTGCTCCACGGGACAGGGGGCCCTATGGCTACACCTTC
abundance: .; d_gene: .; j_gene: TRBJ1-4; v_gene: TRBV6-1; CDR3aa: CASAWAGKDEKLFF; CDR3nt: TGTGCCAGCGCTTGGGCAGGGAAGGATGAAAAACTGTTTTTT
abundance: .; d_gene: TRBD1; j_gene: TRBJ1-2; v_gene: TRBV5-1; CDR3aa: CASSKHSPGQGVNGYTF; CDR3nt: TGCGCCAGCAGCAAACACTCCCCGGGACAGGGGGTCAATGGCTACACCTTC
abundance: once; d_gene: TRBD1; j_gene: TRBJ2-7; v_gene: TRBV24-1; CDR3aa: CATSDFGTGSYEQYF; CDR3nt: TGTGCCACCAGTGATTTCGGGACAGGGTCCTACGAGCAGTACTTC
abundance: .; d_gene: .; j_gene: TRBJ1-1; v_gene: TRBV11-2; CDR3aa: CASSLGGGRLNTEAFF; CDR3nt: TGTGCCAGCAGCTTAGGGGGGGGCAGATTGAACACTGAAGCTTTCTTT
abundance: few; d_gene: TRBD1; j_gene: TRBJ1-6; v_gene: TRBV7-9; CDR3aa: CASSSGTGWNSPLHF; CDR3nt: TGTGCCAGCAGCTCCGGGACAGGGTGGAATTCACCCCTCCACTTT